This T cell receptor (beta chain) derives from a study of T cells in Graves' hyperthyroidism and ophthalmopathy (dated by TCRdb to 2018 to 2020). About the study as a whole: Peripheral blood was collected at initial diagnosis, before any treatment. To identify TCR V-J signatures that set the groups apart, the researchers used a discovery cohort of 90 to 100 patients, made up of 40 to 45 with Graves' ophthalmopathy and 57 with stable Graves' hyperthyroidism. Whether ophthalmopathy could be predicted prospectively was tested in an independent validation cohort made up of roughly 20 hyperthyroidism patients plus 17 patients who later progressed to ophthalmopathy. The approximately 100 discovery patients were randomly split 7:3 into training and test sets. In several Graves' hyperthyroidism patients, the study also compared T-cell repertoires from thyroid tissue with T-cell repertoires from blood. After blood sampling, hyperthyroidism patients were treated with methimazole at a starting dose of 30 mg daily, and ophthalmopathy patients were treated with high-dose intravenous methylprednisolone. The paper describes TCR Vbeta CDR3 sequencing of roughly 130 peripheral blood samples, made up of under 50 ophthalmopathy patients, some 76 hyperthyroidism patients and some 17 progressor patients.

Stable Graves' hyperthyroidism was defined as the absence of progression to ophthalmopathy over 18 months of follow-up. Hyperthyroidism patients were newly diagnosed, with disease duration under 2 months, and aged 18 to 65 years. Patients with uncontrolled infections, other autoimmune diseases, pregnancy or lactation were excluded. Diagnoses were based on clinical symptoms, serum thyroxine and TRAb, thyroid ultrasound and orbital computed tomography. PBMCs were isolated from approximately 10 ml of fresh peripheral blood by Ficoll-Paque density gradient centrifugation. Trizol reagent was used to extract total RNA, and RNA quality was then checked on an Agilent 2100 Bioanalyzer. What the study reported, not specific to this receptor: A model built on a 13 V-J signature distinguished ophthalmopathy from stable hyperthyroidism, reaching 85% to 90% sensitivity and around 81% specificity in cross-validation and 80%/75% in testing. No statistical method was used to fix the sample size in advance, and group allocation was not hidden from the investigators. Blood samples also contained most of the expanded thyroid clonotypes (frequency above 0.001), which suggests that blood repertoires may reflect thyroid immune responses. In validation, the model predicted progression to ophthalmopathy a median of approximately 6.6 months before onset, with about 71% sensitivity and around 76% specificity.

The TCR beta CDR3 regions were amplified from RNA transcripts. A first-round RT-PCR of the TCR CDR3 used the HTBI primer set with the Qiagen OneStep RT-PCR kit. Libraries were constructed in a second round of multiplex PCR, after which size selection and purification were performed. Sequencing of the libraries was done on an Illumina HiSeq2000 using paired-end 100 bp reads. The original pipeline was this. Raw data were processed with SOAPnuke, discarding reads with adapters, uncalled bases, mean Phred below 15, or no exact constant-primer or identifier match. COPE v1.2.5 was used to merge high-quality paired reads, and clonotypes were defined as unique nucleotide sequences. MiTCR v1.1 was used to align the clonotypes against IMGT TRBV, TRBD and TRBJ reference segments. The analysis was restricted to V-J combinations with a frequency above 0.0001, which together covered 99.2% of the repertoires. A TCS score was defined as the ratio of F50 (clonal expansion) to E x V (chaos), with BLOSUM62-based TCRdist applied between CDR3 peptides within each V-J. Welch's t-statistics and random forest reduced roughly 530 V-J features to 10 to 15, which were used in a naive Bayes classifier (R e1071). TCRdb reanalyzed the raw reads on its own, using fastp at Q25 for trimming and MiXCR for clone calling, and kept in-frame beta chains. Merged by CDR3 protein, the rows form single entries marked with the most common genes and DNA. The V and J calls follow TCRdb's processing rather than the paper's. The sample profile shows under 650,000 distinct CDR3 sequences; 15% to 20% of them were found once. The ten largest clones take up 3.5% to 4% of the sample.

This clonotype was counted between two and nine times. Its target antigen remains unknown. Per-nucleotide qualities are absent, and no much larger clonotype sits a single base away. Including the terminal cysteine and phenylalanine, the CDR3 comprises 17 residues. This entry keeps only the CDR3 DNA: 51 bases, framed from base 1. CDR1 and CDR2 (SGHDT, YYEEEE) derive from the germline V gene. V ends up 3 bases short and J 5 bases short, with an unmatched junction base count of 11. This receptor was identified in a woman in her 30s with Graves' hyperthyroidism. The chain is made from TRBV5-6 and TRBJ2-2; TRBD1 agrees with 9 junctional bases. Sample: blood. The CDR3 has the sequence CASSWGGQGKKTGELFF. The nucleotide sequence is TGTGCCAGCAGCTGGGGGGGACAGGGAAAGAAAACCGGGGAGCTGTTTTTT.